The rows below give T cell receptor beta chains drawn from one sample of a study of T cell changes during pregnancy in multiple sclerosis. Sequencing was performed with immunoSEQ multiplex PCR; in TCRdb, only in-frame clones are kept and a portion is missing. The sample lists tens of thousands of clones, approximately 89% occurring once. The sample consisted of peripheral blood, taken in the first trimester of pregnancy. Receptors were obtained from a female donor in good health, enrolled as a control in a pregnancy study. The CDR3 runs from the conserved cysteine through the conserved F or W. A D gene is named only where the DNA matches it firmly. Expanded clones are given a class, and other clones once, few, many or no size at all.

>TRBJ2-5|TRBD2|TRBV11-1|once
TGTGCCAGCAGCTCGGCGGGGGGGCCGGTGGAGACCCAGTACTTC
CASSSAGGPVETQYF
>TRBJ2-5|TRBD2|TRBV6-1|-
TGTGCCAGCAGTGAAGGTAGCGGGGGGCTCATACAACAAGAGACCCAGTACTTC
CASSEGSGGLIQQETQYF
>TRBJ1-1|TRBD1|TRBV9|-
TGTGCCAGCAGCCACCCAGAGGGGACAGACACTGAAGCTTTCTTT
CASSHPEGTDTEAFF
>TRBJ1-2|-|TRBV7-2|-
TGTGCCAGCAGCCCAGGGGCCAACTATGGCTACACCTTC
CASSPGANYGYTF
>TRBJ1-1|TRBD1|TRBV18|-
TGTGCCAGCTCACCGGGACAGGGGTGGACTGAAGCTTTCTTT
CASSPGQGWTEAFF
>TRBJ2-5|-|TRBV27|-
TGTGCCAGCAGTTTATGGGCTAGCGTCCAAGAGACCCAGTACTTC
CASSLWASVQETQYF
>TRBJ2-2|TRBD1|TRBV18|-
TGTGCCAGCTCACCTTTACCACCGGGACAGGGGTTCAGAAGTATAGCCGGGGAGCTGTTTTTT
CASSPLPPGQGFRSIAGELFF
>TRBJ2-5|TRBD1|TRBV6-5|-
TGTGCCAGCAGTTACCCGGACAGGCGGGAGACCCAGTACTTC
CASSYPDRRETQYF
>TRBJ2-5|-|TRBV18|-
TGTGCCAGCTCACCGATTCCCGGGGTGGGAGAGACCCAGTACTTC
CASSPIPGVGETQYF
>TRBJ2-2|-|TRBV5-6|-
TGTGCCAGCAGCTTGGTACTAGTCAATACCGGGGAGCTGTTTTTT
CASSLVLVNTGELFF
>TRBJ1-6|-|TRBV5-6|-
TGTGCCAGCAGCTGGGCGGGGCGTTCACCCCTCCACTTT
CASSWAGRSPLHF
>TRBJ1-1|-|TRBV7-8|-
TGTGCCAGCAGCTTAGGCAGGGTGAACACTGAAGCTTTCTTT
CASSLGRVNTEAFF
>TRBJ1-1|-|TRBV5-4|-
TGTGCCAGCAGCCGTACGGGGATCATGAACACTGAAGCTTTCTTT
CASSRTGIMNTEAFF
>TRBJ2-3|TRBD1|TRBV6-1|-
TGTGCCAGCAGTGCGGGACAGGGTGTAGATACGCAGTATTTT
CASSAGQGVDTQYF
>TRBJ1-2|-|TRBV19|-
TGTGCCAGTAGTGCAAGCAGGGTCCTCGAATATGGCTACACCTTC
CASSASRVLEYGYTF
>TRBJ1-3|TRBD1|TRBV7-3|-
TGTGCCAGCAGCTTCCTGGGACAGGGGAATATTGGAAACACCATATATTTT
CASSFLGQGNIGNTIYF
>TRBJ1-1|-|TRBV18|few
TGTGCCAGCTCACCAGTGGACACACACACTGAAGCTTTCTTT
CASSPVDTHTEAFF
>TRBJ2-5|-|TRBV7-6|-
TGTGCCAGCAGCCTGAACAGGGATGCCCAAGAGACCCAGTACTTC
CASSLNRDAQETQYF
>TRBJ2-3|TRBD1|TRBV4-1|-
TGCGCCAGCAGCCGCCGGCAGGGGGCAACAGATACGCAGTATTTT
CASSRRQGATDTQYF
>TRBJ2-7|-|TRBV27|-
TGTGCCAGCATCCCTCGGGACAAACACGAGCAGTACTTC
CASIPRDKHEQYF
>TRBJ1-6|TRBD1|TRBV5-8|once
TGTGCCAGCCACGGACAGGGGGGCATTGTTAATTCACCCCTCCACTTT
CASHGQGGIVNSPLHF
>TRBJ2-7|-|TRBV7-9|-
TGTGCCAGCAGCTTAAGGAGCGACGAGCAGTACTTC
CASSLRSDEQYF
>TRBJ1-1|TRBD1|TRBV7-9|-
TGTGCCAGCAGCACTGGGACAGGTAATACTGAAGCTTTCTTT
CASSTGTGNTEAFF
>TRBJ1-5|TRBD1|TRBV30|once
TGTGCCTGGAGAGGACAGGGCAATCAGCCCCAGCATTTT
CAWRGQGNQPQHF
>TRBJ2-5|TRBD1|TRBV11-3|-
TGTGCCAGCAGCTTAGGCGGACAGGGATCGCTGGGGACCCAGTACTTC
CASSLGGQGSLGTQYF
>TRBJ1-1|-|TRBV6-1|-
TGTGCCAGCAGTGAAAGAGACAGCATGAACACTGAAGCTTTCTTT
CASSERDSMNTEAFF
>TRBJ2-7|TRBD2|TRBV19|few
TGTGCCAGCCGAACTAGCGGGGGAACGGGCGAGCAGTACTTC
CASRTSGGTGEQYF
>TRBJ1-5|-|TRBV28|once
TGTGCCAGCAGTTTAAGGGGACTGGGCAATCAGCCCCAGCATTTT
CASSLRGLGNQPQHF
>TRBJ2-2|TRBD2|TRBV7-3|-
TGTGCCAGCAGCCACATCGGACTAGCGGGGACGAACACCGGGGAGCTGTTTTTT
CASSHIGLAGTNTGELFF
>TRBJ2-4|TRBD2|TRBV15|-
TGTGCCACCAGCAGACTCTTCGGGGGGTCAACCGCCAAAAACATTCAGTACTTC
CATSRLFGGSTAKNIQYF
>TRBJ1-2|TRBD1|TRBV5-5|-
TGTGCCAGCAGCTTGAAGACAGGGGAGGGCTATGGCTACACCTTC
CASSLKTGEGYGYTF
>TRBJ2-7|-|TRBV11-2|-
TGTGCCAGCAGCAAGGGTGGGGGGACCGCCGAGCAGTACTTC
CASSKGGGTAEQYF
>TRBJ1-4|TRBD1|TRBV4-1|-
TGCGCCAGCAGCCCGCGTACTCGGGACAGGGGGGAAAAACTGTTTTTT
CASSPRTRDRGEKLFF
>TRBJ2-7|TRBD1|TRBV6-1|-
TGTGCCAGCAGGACAACAGGGGGCTTTTGGAACTTC
CASRTTGGFWNF
>TRBJ1-1|-|TRBV10-3|-
TGTGCCATCAGGCAAAAGACAGAGAACACTGAAGCTTTCTTT
CAIRQKTENTEAFF
>TRBJ1-4|TRBD1|TRBV4-2|-
TGTGCCAGCAGCCAAGGGCAGGGGGTTGAAAAACTGTTTTTT
CASSQGQGVEKLFF
>TRBJ1-3|-|TRBV4-2|-
TGTGCCAGCAGCCGAGGACTTCTTACTGGCTCTGGAAACACCATATATTTT
CASSRGLLTGSGNTIYF
>TRBJ1-5|-|TRBV27|-
TGTGCCAGCAGTTTCTTCAATCAGCCCCAGCATTTT
CASSFFNQPQHF
>TRBJ1-5|TRBD1|TRBV27|-
TGTGCCAGCAGTCTCTCGGGGACAGTTAATCAGCCCCAGCATTTT
CASSLSGTVNQPQHF
>TRBJ1-1|TRBD1|TRBV5-1|-
TGCGCCAGCAGCCTCCGGGACAGGGGGACCGAAGCTTTCTTT
CASSLRDRGTEAFF
>TRBJ2-5|-|TRBV1|once
TGCACCAGCAGCCTGGGTCTAGCGGGGCGAGAGACCCAGTACTTC
CTSSLGLAGRETQYF
>TRBJ1-2|TRBD1|TRBV6-1|-
TGTGCCAGCCAACCGGGACAGGGGCTGGGGTACACCTTC
CASQPGQGLGYTF
>TRBJ1-2|-|TRBV6-5|-
TGTGCCAGCAGTTACTCGCTGGGGGCACACTATGGCTACACCTTC
CASSYSLGAHYGYTF
>TRBJ1-2|-|TRBV18|-
TGTGCCAGCTCACCTTCCGGGGTGGGAGGCTACACCTTC
CASSPSGVGGYTF
>TRBJ1-1|-|TRBV14|few
TGTGCCAGCAGCACCCAAAGTACAGCTGAAGCTTTCTTT
CASSTQSTAEAFF